The T cell receptor (beta chain) under discussion was sequenced for a study of T cell responses to AZD1222 COVID-19 vaccine. Sequenced by immunoSEQ multiplex PCR; TCRdb stores in-frame clones only, minus some. The sample consists of 120,000 or so clones, roughly 87% of them appearing once. This clonotype was obtained from an adult in good health. The material sequenced was peripheral blood, taken on day 0 of MenACWY control vaccination.

For the CDR3, the DNA is TGTGCCAGCAGTGACTGTCGGTATTTT. It yields the protein CASSDCRYF. The V gene is TRBV6-4, the J gene TRBJ2-3; D is ambiguous. CDR1 is MRHNA, CDR2 SNTAGT, per germline. The CDR3 has 9 amino acids. V was trimmed by 1 base and J by 14 bases, leaving 4 bases between them.